Listed below are T cell receptor beta chains from one sample, sequenced in a study of cytomegalovirus exposure and HLA in healthy donors. Here immunoSEQ multiplex PCR was the method, and the copy in TCRdb shows in-frame clones only, minus some. Among 120,000 or so clones listed, 75% to 85% were seen once. Material for sequencing was PBMCs. The receptors originated from a male donor in good health and CMV-seronegative. Both conserved end residues are part of each CDR3. A D gene is named only where the DNA matches it firmly. For some rows the clone size is stated as once, few or many, or as a class when expanded; others skip it.

v_gene	j_gene	d_gene	abundance	CDR3nt	CDR3aa
TRBV5-4	TRBJ2-1	TRBD1	.	TGTGCCAGCAGCACTGCACAGGGGGTATTTTACAATGAGCAGTTCTTC	CASSTAQGVFYNEQFF
TRBV2	TRBJ1-1	.	.	TGTGCCAGCAGTGGACAGACGGGCAAAGCTTTCTTT	CASSGQTGKAFF
TRBV7-9	TRBJ2-7	.	few	TGTGCCAGCAGCTCACCCCCCCACAGGGAAGGCTCCTACGAGCAGTACTTC	CASSSPPHREGSYEQYF
TRBV10-2	TRBJ1-5	.	.	TGCGCCACCCGACAGAATAGCAATCAGCCCCAGCATTTT	CATRQNSNQPQHF
TRBV5-4	TRBJ2-5	.	.	TGTGCCAGCAGCTTTGGTTCACAGGGAAGGGGAGAGACCCAGTACTTC	CASSFGSQGRGETQYF
TRBV19	TRBJ2-7	.	.	TGTGCCAGTAGTGACAGGAGAGGGGCCTACGAGCAGTACTTC	CASSDRRGAYEQYF
TRBV23-1	TRBJ1-1	.	.	TGCGCCAGCAGTCATATTACGGACGGACATGTGATGAACACTGAAGCTTTCTTT	CASSHITDGHVMNTEAFF
TRBV28	TRBJ2-7	.	once	TGTGCCAGCACCCTCGTTTCTAAAGCCAAGTCCTACGAGCAGTACTTC	CASTLVSKAKSYEQYF
TRBV2	TRBJ1-4	TRBD1	.	TGTGCCAGCAGTGGCCAAACCGACAGGGTAGGGGATGAAAAACTGTTTTTT	CASSGQTDRVGDEKLFF
TRBV27	TRBJ1-2	.	.	TGTGCCAGCAGTTCCGCAGGTCGTGGCTACACCTTC	CASSSAGRGYTF
TRBV30	TRBJ1-3	TRBD1	.	TGTGCCGCGGGACAGGGGTTTTCTGGAAACACCATATATTTT	CAAGQGFSGNTIYF
TRBV5-4	TRBJ1-1	.	.	TGTGCCAGCAGCTTGAGGGGTAACACTGAAGCTTTCTTT	CASSLRGNTEAFF
TRBV2	TRBJ2-6	TRBD1	.	TGTGCCAGCAGAATATCGGGACAGCGATTCTCTGGGGCCAACGTCCTGACTTTC	CASRISGQRFSGANVLTF
TRBV13	TRBJ2-3	.	few	TGTGCCAGCAGCTTACAAGGGGCAGATACGCAGTATTTT	CASSLQGADTQYF
TRBV6-1	TRBJ2-1	.	.	TGTGCCAGCAGTGAAGCAGCGGAGGTATACAATGAGCAGTTCTTC	CASSEAAEVYNEQFF
TRBV21-1	TRBJ1-5	.	few	TGTGCCAGCAGCAAAGACATTAGCAATCAGCCCCAGCATTTT	CASSKDISNQPQHF
TRBV2	TRBJ1-4	.	.	TGTGCCAGCAGTGAAGCGCTTTGGGGGGGAAAACTGTTTTTT	CASSEALWGGKLFF
TRBV2	TRBJ2-1	TRBD2	.	TGTGCCAGCAGTAGACTAGCTAAGAATGAGCAGTTCTTC	CASSRLAKNEQFF
TRBV7-2	TRBJ2-7	TRBD2	.	TGTGCCAGCAGCTTGACTAGCTTGGCCTACGAGCAGTACTTC	CASSLTSLAYEQYF
TRBV10-3	TRBJ1-6	.	.	TGTGCCATCAGTGAGAGCAGGGGAGAGTCACCCCTCCACTTT	CAISESRGESPLHF
TRBV5-6	TRBJ1-2	TRBD1	.	TGTGCCAGCATCGGGACAGCTAACTATGGCTACACCTTC	CASIGTANYGYTF
TRBV5-4	TRBJ1-4	TRBD1	.	TGTGCCAGCAGCTTCGGACAGGGAGCAACTAATGAAAAACTGTTTTTT	CASSFGQGATNEKLFF
TRBV15	TRBJ1-1	.	.	TGTGCCACCAGCAGAGAGACCGGGACACTTAGGAACACTGAAGCTTTCTTT	CATSRETGTLRNTEAFF
TRBV7-6	TRBJ2-2	TRBD1	few	TGTGCCAGCAGCTTAGAGGGGACAGGGGGCACCGGGGAGCTGTTTTTT	CASSLEGTGGTGELFF
TRBV30	TRBJ1-1	.	.	TGTGCCTGGACCGACTGGGACACTGAAGCTTTCTTT	CAWTDWDTEAFF
TRBV4-1	TRBJ2-7	.	.	TGCGCCAGCAGCTACACCCTCTCGGGGGAGCAGTACTTC	CASSYTLSGEQYF
TRBV7-9	TRBJ2-3	.	.	TGTTCCAGCACCTACGGAGATACGCAGTATTTT	CSSTYGDTQYF
TRBV28	TRBJ1-6	TRBD1	.	TGTGCCAGCAGTCCTCCGGACAGGCGACGGGCCCTCCACTTT	CASSPPDRRRALHF
TRBV7-6	TRBJ2-1	TRBD2	.	TGTGCCAGCAGCTCTCCTTTGGGACTAGCTTCCTCCTACAATGAGCAGTTCTTC	CASSSPLGLASSYNEQFF